This T cell receptor beta chain was found in a study of cytomegalovirus exposure and HLA in healthy donors. Comments on this clone: Its antigen remains unknown.

General study findings and limits: According to a later analysis, donors in an Asian-associated ancestry cluster reportedly had fewer N-insertions than the roughly 640-donor mean. Accurate HLA-A and HLA-B prediction from TCR beta sequences was reported for most subjects.

CDR1 MNHEY and CDR2 SVGAGI come from the germline V gene. Trimming took 8 bases from V and 4 from J; bases not matched to a gene: 11. This CDR3 is 15 amino acids long. PCR amplification relied on 60 Vbeta primers (plus 13 Jbeta primers). Assay: immunoSEQ multiplex PCR; the TCRdb copy retains only in-frame clones and omits some. This table holds approximately 100,000 clones, about 81% found once. This chain uses TRBV6-5 with TRBJ2-1; 7 bases are shared with TRBD2. The clonotype comes from a man aged 35-49 years in good health and CMV-seronegative. The sequenced material came from PBMCs. The chain's CDR3 is CASGSSGVEYNEQFF. In nucleotides, the CDR3 is TGTGCCAGCGGAAGCAGCGGGGTAGAATACAATGAGCAGTTCTTC.